These 5 T cell receptor beta chains were sequenced from one sample in a study of CD8+ T cells in alopecia areata. Investigators isolated RNA and reverse transcribed it into cDNA to act as the sequencing template. The protocol was immunoSEQ multiplex PCR, while the TCRdb copy is restricted to in-frame clones and leaves out a portion. The sample contains roughly 100,000 clones, roughly 50% of which appear only once. The sequenced sample consisted of CD4+ T cells sorted from blood. The receptors come from a human donor in good health.

This clone has just a few counts. The chain carries TRBV4-2 and TRBJ2-7; 8 bases fit TRBD2. CDR1 LGHNA and CDR2 YNFKEQ come from the germline V gene. The CDR3 has 13 amino acids. With V trimmed by 7 bases and J by 4 bases, 6 bases remained unmatched. In DNA form, the CDR3 reads TGTGCCAGCATGCGACTAGCGAAGTACGAGCAGTACTTC. As protein: CASMRLAKYEQYF.

The rearrangement uses TRBV20-1 and TRBJ1-2; D remains ambiguous. V was pared by 6 bases and J by 2 bases, with 4 bases between. The CDR3 covers 10 residues. In germline, CDR1 is DFQATT, CDR2 SNEGSKA (reference sequence). CDR3 amino acids: CSAHNYGYTF. The CDR3 nucleotides are TGCAGTGCCCACAACTATGGCTACACCTTC.

This chain links TRBV6-5 with TRBJ2-3; D gene unclear. Trimming removed 2 bases from V and 0 bases from J, with 9 bases in between. CDR3 length: 15 amino acids. CDR1 MNHEY and CDR2 SVGAGI come from the germline V gene. The CDR3 region has the DNA TGTGCCAGCAGTTACGGCATCCCTAGCACAGATACGCAGTATTTT. Translating gives CASSYGIPSTDTQYF.

This clone was counted a few times. The gene calls are TRBV12-5 and TRBJ1-5; D is undetermined. The CDR3 sequence is 13 residues long. V was clipped by 2 bases and J by 4 bases, with 6 bases between them. Germline values: CDR1 LGHNT, CDR2 FRNRAP. CDR3 nucleotides: TGTGCTAGTGGTTTGAGGCAGAATCAGCCCCAGCATTTT. It is translated as CASGLRQNQPQHF. Based on the CDR3 plus reference TRBV12-5 and TRBJ1-5, the full variable domain is DARVTQTPRHKVTEMGQEVTMRCQPILGHNTVFWYRQTMMQGLELLAYFRNRAPLDDSGMPKDRFSAEMPDATLATLKIQPSEPRDSAVYFCASGLRQNQPQHFGDGTRLSIL.

This clone was counted many times. V and J are TRBV29-1 and TRBJ1-1, with D possibly matching TRBD1 (5 bases). The CDR3 loop spans 13 amino acids. Germline V lookup: CDR1 SQVTM, CDR2 ANQGSEA. V gave up 7 bases and J gave up 2 bases, with 14 bases separating them. Here the CDR3 DNA reads TGCAGCGGTAGTAGGGACGGTAACACTGAAGCTTTCTTT. Encoded protein: CSGSRDGNTEAFF.